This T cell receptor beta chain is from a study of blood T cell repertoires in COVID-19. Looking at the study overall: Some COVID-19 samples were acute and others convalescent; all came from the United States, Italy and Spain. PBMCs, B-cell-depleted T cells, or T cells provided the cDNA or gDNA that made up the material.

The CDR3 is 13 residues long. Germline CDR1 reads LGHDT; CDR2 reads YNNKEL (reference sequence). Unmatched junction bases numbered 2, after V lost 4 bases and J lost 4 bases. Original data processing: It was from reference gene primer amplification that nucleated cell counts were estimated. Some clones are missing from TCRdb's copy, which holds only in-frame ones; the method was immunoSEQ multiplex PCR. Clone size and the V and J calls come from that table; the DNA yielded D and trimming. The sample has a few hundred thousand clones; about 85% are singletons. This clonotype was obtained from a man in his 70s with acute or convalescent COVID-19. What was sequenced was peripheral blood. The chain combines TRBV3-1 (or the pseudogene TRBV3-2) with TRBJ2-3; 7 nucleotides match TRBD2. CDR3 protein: CASSPGLADTQYF. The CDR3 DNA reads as TGTGCCAGCAGCCCCGGACTAGCAGATACGCAGTATTTT.